This T cell receptor (beta chain) was profiled in a study of blood T cell repertoires in COVID-19. Study-level information: Some COVID-19 samples were acute and others convalescent; all came from the United States, Italy and Spain. T cells, B-cell-depleted T cells, or PBMCs supplied cDNA or gDNA.

The CDR3 consists of 14 residues. The germline gives CDR1 LNHDA, CDR2 SQIVND (reference sequence). Between the trimmed V and J ends, which lost 3 bases and 1 base, there was a span of 10 bases. Under the authors' procedure: The assay estimated nucleated cells by amplifying reference gene primers. The table came from immunoSEQ multiplex PCR; TCRdb's copy has only in-frame clones and leaves some out. The V and J calls and clone size come from that table; D and trimming were worked out from the DNA. The top ten hold about 2.1% of the sample, which has roughly 140,000 clones, roughly 86% seen once. This clonotype was sampled from a human donor in a cohort sampled during active COVID-19. The rearrangement uses TRBV19 and TRBJ2-7; D might be TRBD2 (5 bases). Sequencing used peripheral blood. For the CDR3, the DNA is TGTGCCAGTAGTATCACCGGGAATTCCTACGAGCAGTACTTC. Its translation is CASSITGNSYEQYF.